This T cell receptor beta chain was captured by sequencing in a study of OX40 agonist ivuxolimab in advanced cancers. Study context: At around 83% male, the cohort had a mean age of approximately 64 years, ranging from about 23 to 79.

The study's findings and limits: Part of the nonresponder group also had normalized T-cell clonal expansion that was low.

As to this clone: Its matching antigen is unknown.

The method was immunoSEQ multiplex PCR; TCRdb's version includes in-frame clones alone and lacks a portion of them. The sample records 15,000 to 20,000 clones, less than 85% being singletons. J gave up 5 bases and V 4 bases, and 13 bases lay outside the gene matches. The CDR3 has 16 amino acids. CDR1 SGHKS and CDR2 YYEKEE come from the germline V gene (reference sequence). The clonotype originates from an adult with an advanced solid tumor such as melanoma, head and neck, liver or kidney cancer. The J gene is TRBJ2-7, the V gene TRBV5-5; 9 bases align to TRBD1. The source material was CD4+ or CD8+ T cells sorted from blood, sampled in a trial of the OX40 agonist ivuxolimab. CDR3 sequence (DNA): TGTGCCAGCAGCCAGGTAACCGGGACAGGGAGTGACGAGCAGTACTTC. Amino acids: CASSQVTGTGSDEQYF.